Sequencing of this TCR delta chain was carried out in a study of gamma-delta chains in newborns, infants, children. About the research overall: Polyclonal expansion of innate γδ T cells after birth follows microbial exposure.

This CDR3 has 19 amino acids. J was trimmed by 0 bases and V by 4 bases; bases with no gene match: 6. Germline V gene data show CDR1 as GEAIGNYY and CDR2 as EKD. TCRdb re-called the reads with CATT. The profile shows around 8,100 delta-chain clones, 3% to 4% of them singletons. This sequence joins TRDV2 and TRDJ3, with 12 bases that match TRDD3. The TCR was taken from a child who was a newborn, infant or young child, either healthy, febrile or measles-vaccinated (not recorded which). Input material: blood. CDR3 bases: TGTGCCTGTGATTTTAACTGGGGGATACTCTCCTGGGACACCCGACAGATGTTTTTC. This encodes CACDFNWGILSWDTRQMFF.